This TCR beta chain comes out of a study of T cells after posttransplantation cyclophosphamide. This clone has just one count. Likely a read error: the CDR3 ends without its conserved phenylalanine or tryptophan. Clones were read by immunoSEQ multiplex PCR, and TCRdb kept only the in-frame ones, dropping some. The data contain 28,000 or so clones, roughly 85% of them singletons. Germline CDR1 is SGHVS and CDR2 is FQNEAQ. Trimming removed 3 bases from V and 4 bases from J; junction bases left unmatched: 7. There are 15 residues in the CDR3. This clonotype was sampled from a man between 45 and 60 years old. Sequencing used PBMCs. J is TRBJ1-2 and V is TRBV7-8; TRBD1 matches at 8 bases. The CDR3 region has the DNA TGTGCCAGCAGCTTCTCAGGGGGCCGGGGCTATGGCTACACCCTC. This encodes CASSFSGGRGYGYTL.